Following are 30 T cell receptor beta chains from one sample sequenced in a study of T-cell memory formation after mild COVID-19. Each CDR3 protein is one row after TCRdb ran MiXCR on the 5' RACE reads. The sample has about 190,000 distinct CDR3 sequences; around 26% are singletons. Source material: PBMCs or a T cell subset sorted from them (not recorded which). The receptors here all came from an adult woman who had mild COVID-19 (a few samples of this study predate the infection). Cell type and time point are not known.

The rearrangement links TRBV29-1 to TRBJ1-2; weak D call: TRBD1 (6 bases). CDR3 size: 17 residues. Looked up from germline, CDR1 is SQVTM and CDR2 is ANQGSEA. Deletions cut 5 bases from V and 3 bases from J, with 25 bases between. In DNA, the CDR3 is TGCAGCGTTTTTGGGGGCGTCGAGGGGCTCTTTGACTATGGCTACACCTTC. Translating gives CSVFGGVEGLFDYGYTF. The full variable domain, in which reference TRBV29-1 and TRBJ1-2 provide the parts outside the CDR3, is SAVISQKPSRDICQRGTSLTIQCQVDSQVTMMFWYRQQPGQSLTLIATANQGSEATYESGFVIDKFPISRPNLTFSTLTVSNMSPEDSSIYLCSVFGGVEGLFDYGYTFGSGTRLTVV.

The chain joins TRBV6-6 to TRBJ2-3; TRBD2 might be the D (6 bases). Per germline, CDR1 MNHNY and CDR2 SVGAGI (reference sequence). The CDR3 runs 15 residues. Trimming cost V 8 bases and J 6 bases, with 21 bases left between them. Here the CDR3 reads CASAGTWMVRDTQYF. CDR3 DNA: TGTGCCAGCGCGGGGACTTGGATGGTGCGGGATACGCAGTATTTT.

This clonotype has a handful of counts. V gene TRBV13 combines with J gene TRBJ2-7; unclear D gene. This CDR3 is built from 13 residues. V lost 4 bases and J lost 3, with 10 bases in between. CDR1 and CDR2 from the germline V gene are PRHDT and FYEKMQ (reference sequence). In DNA, the CDR3 is TGTGCCAGCAGCTCCACAGCCGTCTACGAGCAGTACTTC. Its translation is CASSSTAVYEQYF.

This clonotype was detected many times. This chain joins TRBV5-1 and TRBJ1-2, with D unclear. The CDR3 runs 12 residues. Germline CDR1 and CDR2: SGHRS and YFSETQ. V was cut by 4 bases and J by 8 bases, with 12 bases left in between. The CDR3 DNA reads TGCGCCAGCAGCCCATCGGGAAACGGCTACACCTTC. This encodes CASSPSGNGYTF.

The V call is TRBV7-9, the J call TRBJ1-2, with TRBD1 as a possible D gene (5 bases). This CDR3 contains 13 residues. V lost 1 base, J lost 8 bases, and 11 bases lay in between. From germline, CDR1 is SEHNR and CDR2 FQNEAQ (reference sequence). CDR3 nucleotides: TGTGCCAGCAGCTTAGGGACAAAGGAGGGCTACACCTTC. Translated: CASSLGTKEGYTF. Variable domain in full (rest from reference TRBV7-9 and TRBJ1-2): DTGVSQNPRHKITKRGQNVTFRCDPISEHNRLYWYRQTLGQGPEFLTYFQNEAQLEKSRLLSDRFSAERPKGSFSTLEIQRTEQGDSAMYLCASSLGTKEGYTFGSGTRLTVV.

This clonotype has a handful of counts. J is TRBJ2-1 and V is TRBV12-3 or TRBV12-4; D unclear. Trimming removed 1 base at V and 8 bases at J, with 12 bases between. CDR3 length: 14 amino acids. The CDR3 DNA follows: TGTGCCAGCAGTTTAGGGCCACCCAGCGATGAGCAGTTCTTC. Translated, it gives CASSLGPPSDEQFF.

This clonotype turned up a few times. This chain joins TRBV6-1 and TRBJ1-5; D not certain. CDR3 length: 13 amino acids. The V gene lost 6 bases and the J gene lost 4 bases, with 10 bases spanning the gap. CDR1 is MNHNS and CDR2 is SASEGT in the germline V gene. The CDR3 sequence is CASRSDLNQPQHF. The CDR3 region has the DNA TGTGCCAGCAGATCGGACTTAAATCAGCCCCAGCATTTT.

V gene TRBV12-3 or TRBV12-4 combines with J gene TRBJ2-7; 9 bases agree with TRBD1. The CDR3 has 13 residues. V gave up 5 bases and J gave up 9 bases; unmatched junction bases: 8. The CDR3 DNA reads as TGTGCCAGCAGTGTCGGGACAGGGTTAGGGCAGTACTTC. Its protein is CASSVGTGLGQYF.

This clonotype was observed a few times. The rearrangement links TRBV27 to TRBJ1-2; TRBD1 aligns across 7 bases. Per the germline V gene, CDR1 is MNHEY and CDR2 is SMNVEV (reference sequence). The CDR3 is 14 residues long. V shed 0 bases, J shed 3 bases, and the junction held 1 base outside the gene matches. CDR3 sequence: CASSLSGQYYGYTF. CDR3 in DNA: TGTGCCAGCAGTTTATCGGGACAGTACTATGGCTACACCTTC.

J is TRBJ2-6 and V is TRBV7-6, with D possibly TRBD2 on 6 matching bases. Trimming shortened V by 5 bases and J by 6 bases, and 14 bases separated the two germline ends. Germline V gene sequence: CDR1 SGHVS, CDR2 FNYEAQ. CDR3 length: 15 residues. In DNA, the CDR3 is TGTGCCAGCAGCCCCGGGGGAATTGTGGCCAACGTCCTGACTTTC. Residues: CASSPGGIVANVLTF. Using reference TRBV7-6 and TRBJ2-6 for the parts outside the CDR3, the full variable domain is GAGVSQSPRYKVTKRGQDVALRCDPISGHVSLYWYRQALGQGPEFLTYFNYEAQQDKSGLPNDRFSAERPEGSISTLTIQRTEQRDSAMYRCASSPGGIVANVLTFGAGSRLTVL.

The chain couples TRBV4-1 to TRBJ1-5; D is undetermined. The CDR3 runs to 14 residues. The germline V gene has CDR1 MGHRA and CDR2 YSYEKL. V was trimmed by 0 bases and J by 4 bases, leaving 7 bases between them. The CDR3 loop reads CASSQEAENQPQHF. The CDR3, as DNA: TGCGCCAGCAGCCAAGAGGCCGAGAATCAGCCCCAGCATTTT.

This clonotype was found a few times. The J gene is TRBJ2-7, the V gene TRBV29-1; no clear D gene. With 0 bases removed from V and 2 bases from J, the gap between germline ends came to 11 bases. The germline V gene encodes CDR1 SQVTM and CDR2 ANQGSEA. The CDR3 runs 14 residues. The CDR3 loop is CSVEEAYPPYEQYF. The CDR3 DNA sequence: TGCAGCGTTGAAGAGGCGTATCCCCCCTACGAGCAGTACTTC.

The rearrangement links TRBV5-1 to TRBJ2-7, with TRBD1 as a possible D gene (6 bases). Between the trimmed V and J ends, which lost 2 bases and 2 bases, there was a span of 11 bases. The germline V gene has CDR1 SGHRS and CDR2 YFSETQ. The CDR3 is 14 residues long. CDR3 coding DNA: TGCGCCAGCAGCTTTGGCAGGGGAACCTACGAGCAGTACTTC. Translated: CASSFGRGTYEQYF.

This clonotype was counted between two and nine times. The rearrangement joins TRBV5-1 to TRBJ2-1; D is uncertain. This CDR3 spans 13 amino acids. The V end was cut by 0 bases, the J end by 6 bases, with 7 bases between. The germline CDR1 and CDR2 sequences are SGHRS and YFSETQ. CDR3: CASSLGVSNEQFF. CDR3 coding DNA: TGCGCCAGCAGCTTGGGGGTTAGCAATGAGCAGTTCTTC.

The chain combines TRBV12-3 or TRBV12-4 with TRBJ2-1; 7 nucleotides agree with TRBD1. Losses at the gene ends were 4 bases for V and 2 bases for J; bases not matched to a gene: 5. The CDR3 is 15 residues long. For the CDR3, the DNA is TGTGCCAGCAGTTACTCCGGACAGGCCTACAATGAGCAGTTCTTC. Translation: CASSYSGQAYNEQFF.

The gene calls are TRBV7-9 and TRBJ2-5, with D possibly being TRBD2 (6 bases). The CDR3 has 14 residues. V was shortened by 5 bases and J by 2 bases, with 12 bases between the two germline ends. Germline V gene sequence: CDR1 SEHNR, CDR2 FQNEAQ (reference sequence). Here the CDR3 reads CASSKRGNQETQYF. The DNA for the CDR3 is TGTGCCAGCAGCAAACGGGGGAATCAAGAGACCCAGTACTTC. Based on the CDR3 plus reference TRBV7-9 and TRBJ2-5, the full variable domain is DTGVSQNPRHKITKRGQNVTFRCDPISEHNRLYWYRQTLGQGPEFLTYFQNEAQLEKSRLLSDRFSAERPKGSFSTLEIQRTEQGDSAMYLCASSKRGNQETQYFGPGTRLLVL.

This clonotype was counted ten times or more. V and J are TRBV4-3 and TRBJ2-1, with 10 nucleotides matching TRBD2. This CDR3 is 15 amino acids long. Trimming cost V 4 bases and J 7 bases; bases outside gene matches: 7. Germline V lookup: CDR1 LGHNA, CDR2 YSLEER. CDR3 bases: TGCGCCAGCAGCCGGACTAGCGGAGCTAAGAATGAGCAGTTCTTC. Protein: CASSRTSGAKNEQFF.

This clonotype was observed a handful of times. V gene TRBV20-1 combines with J gene TRBJ2-7; a weak D match, TRBD1 (7 bases). This CDR3 contains 15 residues. Germline loops: CDR1 DFQATT, CDR2 SNEGSKA (reference sequence). V dropped 0 bases and J dropped 5 bases, with 17 bases sitting between them. The CDR3: CSARDQRRGQHEQYF. The CDR3 nucleotides are TGCAGTGCTAGAGATCAAAGGAGGGGGCAGCACGAGCAGTACTTC.

J is TRBJ2-7 and V is TRBV14; no clear D. CDR3 length: 13 amino acids. V was pared by 0 bases and J by 12 bases, with 15 bases between. CDR1 is SGHDN and CDR2 is FVKESK in the germline V gene. CDR3 residues: CASSQDPTRLRYF. In DNA, the CDR3 is TGTGCCAGCAGCCAAGATCCGACTCGTCTGCGGTACTTC.

The genes are TRBV6-6 and TRBJ1-2; TRBD1 is a possible D gene (5 bases). Per the germline V gene, CDR1 is MNHNY and CDR2 is SVGAGI (reference sequence). The CDR3 is 14 amino acids. Trimming cost V 2 bases and J 7 bases, with 14 bases left between them. For the CDR3, the DNA is TGTGCCAGCAGTTACGGCCGGGACCTCAGTGGCTACACCTTC. This translates into CASSYGRDLSGYTF.

This clonotype has only a few counts. The chain combines TRBV3-1 with TRBJ2-5, with 7 positions matching TRBD2. CDR3 size: 16 residues. J gave up 1 base and V 0 bases, and 5 bases lay outside the gene matches. Germline V lookup: CDR1 LGHDT, CDR2 YNNKEL (reference sequence). In nucleotides, the CDR3 is TGTGCCAGCAGCCAAGACTCTCTAGCGGTCCAAGAGACCCAGTACTTC. Its translation is CASSQDSLAVQETQYF.

The J gene is TRBJ2-3, the V gene TRBV4-2; no reliable D call. The V end lost 5 bases, the J end lost 2 bases, and 20 bases lay between the germline ends. This CDR3 has 17 residues. Per the germline V gene, CDR1 is LGHNA and CDR2 is YNFKEQ. The CDR3 protein is CASSSPFDSDPTDTQYF. In DNA form, the CDR3 reads TGTGCCAGCAGCTCCCCCTTCGACTCGGACCCCACAGATACGCAGTATTTT.

This clonotype showed up just a few times. The V and J genes are TRBV10-3 and TRBJ1-1; maybe TRBD1 (5 bases). The length of the CDR3 is 15 residues. The germline V gene encodes CDR1 ENHRY and CDR2 SYGVKD. The V and J ends lost 4 bases and 1 base respectively, with 13 bases between them. The CDR3 bases are TGTGCCATCAGTGGGTGGGCAGGGCCGAACACTGAAGCTTTCTTT. It specifies CAISGWAGPNTEAFF.

A few counts support this clonotype. The V call is TRBV12-3 or TRBV12-4, the J call TRBJ2-3, with 7 bases fitting TRBD2. This CDR3 comprises 15 residues. The trim removed 1 base at V and 2 bases at J, leaving 3 bases unmatched. This CDR3 reads CASSLVAGATDTQYF. Here the CDR3 DNA reads TGTGCCAGCAGTTTAGTAGCGGGTGCCACAGATACGCAGTATTTT.

V and J are TRBV29-1 and TRBJ2-1, with TRBD1 as a possible D gene (5 bases). This CDR3 is 15 amino acids long. Germline values: CDR1 SQVTM, CDR2 ANQGSEA. V was clipped by 7 bases and J by 0 bases, with 16 bases between them. The CDR3 DNA is TGCAGCGGGGAAAGACAGTCTAGCTCCTACAATGAGCAGTTCTTC. Its translation: CSGERQSSSYNEQFF.

This clonotype was picked up a small number of times. The chain combines TRBV4-1 with TRBJ2-2; D gene unclear. Germline assignment: CDR1 MGHRA and CDR2 YSYEKL. V was clipped by 1 base and J by 4 bases, with 7 bases between them. The CDR3 has 14 amino acids. The CDR3 loop is CASSQGAFTGELFF. The CDR3 region has the DNA TGCGCCAGCAGCCAAGGGGCCTTCACCGGGGAGCTGTTTTTT.

The V gene is TRBV20-1, the J gene TRBJ2-2; tentatively, D is TRBD2 (6 bases). Germline V CDR1 and CDR2: DFQATT, SNEGSKA (reference sequence). The CDR3 loop spans 15 amino acids. The V end lost 1 base, the J end lost 1 base, and 10 bases lay between the germline ends. CDR3 nucleotide sequence: TGCAGTGCTAGAGGGCGGGGTGGGAACACCGGGGAGCTGTTTTTT. It is translated as CSARGRGGNTGELFF.

J is TRBJ2-5 and V is TRBV6-2 or TRBV6-3, with no clear D. This CDR3 is 12 amino acids long. Deletions cut 7 bases from V and 4 bases from J, with 10 bases between. Germline V gives CDR1 MNHEY, CDR2 SVGEGT. As DNA, the CDR3 is TGTGCCAGCACAGGAGCGATAGAGACCCAGTACTTC. Translation: CASTGAIETQYF.

V is TRBV4-3 and J is TRBJ2-1, with D hard to call. The germline CDR1 and CDR2 sequences are LGHNA and YSLEER. The CDR3 loop spans 11 amino acids. V was cut by 5 bases and J by 9 bases, with 8 bases left in between. In DNA form, the CDR3 reads TGCGCCAGCAGCTCGTGGGGTGAGCAGTTCTTC. Protein: CASSSWGEQFF.

This chain connects TRBV24-1 to TRBJ1-5; a possible D gene is TRBD1 (6 bases). The V end was cut by 7 bases, the J end by 5 bases, with 11 bases between. Looked up from germline, CDR1 is KGHDR and CDR2 is SFDVKD. The CDR3 has 13 residues. CDR3 sequence reads: CATRSGGDQPQHF. In DNA, the CDR3 is TGTGCCACCAGGTCGGGGGGCGATCAGCCCCAGCATTTT.